This TCR beta chain was observed in a study of blood T cell repertoires in COVID-19. Across the whole study: Collection of acute and convalescent COVID-19 samples took place in the United States, Italy and Spain. The analysed material was cDNA or gDNA that came from T cells, B-cell-depleted T cells, or PBMCs.

Per germline, CDR1 MNHEY and CDR2 SMNVEV (reference sequence). The V gene lost 1 base and the J gene lost 3 bases, with 28 bases spanning the gap. CDR3 size: 22 residues. Some clones are missing from TCRdb's copy, which holds only in-frame ones; the method was immunoSEQ multiplex PCR. The sample holds 150,000 to 200,000 clones, 87% seen once. V and J are TRBV27 and TRBJ1-6, with D perhaps TRBD1 (5 bases). The TCR was taken from a man younger than 30 with active or convalescent COVID-19. Sequencing was carried out using peripheral blood. CDR3 region: CASSLFIGPGREGYGYNSPLHF. CDR3 nucleotides: TGTGCCAGCAGTTTATTCATCGGGCCAGGGAGGGAGGGATATGGCTATAATTCACCCCTCCACTTT.